A single sample is the source of the 21 T cell receptor beta chains below, sequenced in a study of blood T cell repertoires in COVID-19. The assay was immunoSEQ multiplex PCR, and TCRdb's table has in-frame clones only and misses some. The sample lists about 320,000 clones, 85% occurring once. Input material: PBMCs or T cells enriched from blood (not recorded which). These receptor sequences come from a woman between 25 and 40 years old who had been exposed to COVID-19.

V and J are TRBV4-1 and TRBJ2-1; 13 bases fit TRBD2. The trim removed 4 bases at V and 8 bases at J, leaving 5 bases unmatched. The CDR3 contains 15 residues. CDR1 is MGHRA, CDR2 YSYEKL, per germline. The CDR3 nucleotides are TGCGCCAGCAGCCCTACTAGCGGGGGGGCTTATGAGCAGTTCTTC. It translates to CASSPTSGGAYEQFF.

J is TRBJ2-1 and V is TRBV2; the match to TRBD2 covers 9 bases. The CDR3 consists of 15 residues. Germline V gene lookup returns CDR1 SNHLY and CDR2 FYNNEI. V lost 9 bases to trimming and J lost 9 bases; unmatched junction nucleotides: 15. The CDR3 spells CASSYGAGGPSEQFF. In DNA form, the CDR3 reads TGTGCCAGTTCTTATGGTGCGGGGGGGCCAAGTGAGCAGTTCTTC.

This clone was counted a single time. V and J are TRBV18 and TRBJ1-3; D ambiguous. This CDR3 region has 14 residues. Trimming removed 6 bases at V and 1 base at J, with 10 bases between. Germline assignment: CDR1 KGHSH and CDR2 LQKENI. As DNA, the CDR3 is TGTGCCAGCTCCCCTGGGAGATCTGGAAACACCATATATTTT. It codes for CASSPGRSGNTIYF.

Only one count was recorded for this clone. The chain is built from TRBV9 and TRBJ1-4; no reliable D call. This CDR3 has 14 residues. From germline, CDR1 is SGDLS and CDR2 YYNGEE. Trimming cost V 0 bases and J 2 bases, with 5 bases left between them. The CDR3 nucleotides read TGTGCCAGCAGCGTAGCACGGACTAATGAAAAACTGTTTTTT. Its translation: CASSVARTNEKLFF.

The chain couples TRBV9 to TRBJ2-4, with D uncertain. Germline lookup yields CDR1 SGDLS and CDR2 YYNGEE. This CDR3 spans 16 amino acids. V lost 4 bases and J 0 bases, leaving 14 bases between the germline ends. This CDR3 is CASSSSSDLAKNIQYF. CDR3 sequence (DNA): TGTGCCAGCAGCTCATCAAGCGATTTAGCCAAAAACATTCAGTACTTC.

This clone was observed a handful of times. Within the sample, other DNA sequences also encode this same CDR3. The chain's CDR3 is CASSRQENTEAFF. The CDR3 DNA sequence: TGTGCCAGCAGTAGACAGGAGAACACTGAAGCTTTCTTT. This rearrangement joins TRBV6-5 to TRBJ1-1, with TRBD1 as a possible D gene (6 bases). The CDR3 has 13 amino acids. V gave up 5 bases and J gave up 1 base, with 8 bases separating them. CDR1 is MNHEY, CDR2 SVGAGI, per germline.

This clone was observed a handful of times. The rearrangement joins TRBV24-1 to TRBJ2-1; weak D call: TRBD1 (6 bases). Trimming pared 3 bases from V and 9 bases from J, leaving 23 bases between. Germline CDR1 reads KGHDR; CDR2 reads SFDVKD. CDR3 size: 17 residues. This chain's CDR3 is CATSDNRGQGNSGEQFF. In nucleotides, the CDR3 is TGTGCCACCAGTGATAACCGAGGGCAGGGGAATTCAGGTGAGCAGTTCTTC.

The V and J genes are TRBV28 and TRBJ1-1; no firm D call. Trimming removed 6 bases from V and 1 base from J, with 12 bases in between. The CDR3 covers 14 residues. Germline-derived CDR1 and CDR2 are MDHEN and SYDVKM. The CDR3 region is CASRGVPRNTEAFF. The CDR3 DNA reads as TGTGCCAGCAGGGGAGTGCCCAGGAACACTGAAGCTTTCTTT.

The chain has TRBV30 and TRBJ2-1, with D unresolved. Trimming shortened V by 1 base and J by 5 bases, and 12 bases separated the two germline ends. CDR3 length: 14 residues. The V gene's germline CDR1 is GTSNPN and CDR2 SVGIG (reference sequence). The CDR3, as DNA: TGTGCCTGGAGTGGAGCCGCCCTCGACAATGAGCAGTTCTTC. Amino acid sequence: CAWSGAALDNEQFF.

The rearrangement uses TRBV19 and TRBJ1-5; D possibly corresponds to TRBD1 (5 bases). Germline V gene sequence: CDR1 LNHDA, CDR2 SQIVND (reference sequence). V was cut by 7 bases and J by 5 bases, with 12 bases left in between. The CDR3 extends over 13 amino acids. CDR3 sequence: CASTLSGHQPQHF. CDR3 DNA: TGTGCCAGTACCCTATCAGGGCATCAGCCCCAGCATTTT.

The chain joins TRBV19 to TRBJ2-1, with a tentative D call TRBD2 (5 bases). Germline V gene data show CDR1 as LNHDA and CDR2 as SQIVND (reference sequence). The CDR3 is 15 residues long. V was clipped by 1 base and J by 3 bases, with 10 bases between them. The DNA of the CDR3 is TGTGCCAGTAGTATAGGAGGCGGGTTCTACAATGAGCAGTTCTTC. It specifies CASSIGGGFYNEQFF.

The chain combines TRBV7-9 with TRBJ2-4; 7 nucleotides match TRBD2. The V gene end was trimmed by 4 bases and the J gene end by 0 bases; junction bases not matched to a gene: 3. The V gene's germline CDR1 is SEHNR and CDR2 FQNEAQ (reference sequence). The CDR3 contains 15 residues. The CDR3: CASSYSGLAKNIQYF. CDR3 DNA sequence: TGTGCCAGCAGCTATAGCGGGTTAGCCAAAAACATTCAGTACTTC.

CDR3 DNA: TGTGCCAGTAGATCAGGGATCTCCGGAAACACCATATATTTT. It translates to CASRSGISGNTIYF. The genes are TRBV27 and TRBJ1-3; tentative D call: TRBD1 (5 bases). V gave up 9 bases and J gave up 4 bases, with 16 bases separating them. The germline gives CDR1 MNHEY, CDR2 SMNVEV (reference sequence). The CDR3 sequence is 14 residues long.

The J gene is TRBJ2-1, the V gene TRBV5-8; 9 nucleotides line up with TRBD1. Germline V gives CDR1 SGHTS, CDR2 YDEGEE. After removal of 5 bases from V and 7 bases from J, the junction contained 4 bases not matched to a gene. The CDR3 totals 13 residues. The CDR3 DNA sequence: TGTGCCAGCAGGGGACAGGGTAGGAATGAGCAGTTCTTC. Protein sequence: CASRGQGRNEQFF.

This clone was observed a single time. The chain uses TRBV24-1 and TRBJ1-4, with 7 bases lining up with TRBD1. After removal of 8 bases from V and 0 bases from J, the junction contained 8 bases not matched to a gene. Germline V gene sequence: CDR1 KGHDR, CDR2 SFDVKD. The CDR3 runs 16 residues. The CDR3 sequence is CATTHRGSATNEKLFF. The CDR3 nucleotides are TGTGCCACCACGCACAGGGGATCTGCAACTAATGAAAAACTGTTTTTT.

V usage is TRBV7-2 and J usage is TRBJ1-2, with 9 positions matching TRBD1. CDR3 size: 14 residues. With 5 bases clipped from V and 8 bases from J, the junction kept 9 bases outside the gene matches. Germline-derived CDR1 and CDR2 are SGHTA and FQGNSA. The CDR3 coding sequence is TGTGCCAGCAGCCCACGGACAGGGGACGGGGGCTACACCTTC. Amino acid sequence: CASSPRTGDGGYTF. The complete variable domain, with remaining parts taken from reference TRBV7-2 and TRBJ1-2, reads GAGVSQSPSNKVTEKGKDVELRCDPISGHTALYWYRQSLGQGLEFLIYFQGNSAPDKSGLPSDRFSAERTGGSVSTLTIQRTQQEDSAVYLCASSPRTGDGGYTFGSGTRLTVV.

The chain uses TRBV7-3 and TRBJ2-1; 7 nucleotides agree with TRBD1. Germline V gene lookup returns CDR1 SGHTA and CDR2 FQGTGA. V lost 3 bases to trimming and J lost 6 bases; unmatched junction nucleotides: 8. This CDR3 has 15 residues. For the CDR3, the DNA is TGTGCCAGCAGCTTTGGCCCAGACAGGGCCAATGAGCAGTTCTTC. It translates to CASSFGPDRANEQFF. The full variable domain, with the rest looked up from reference TRBV7-3 and TRBJ2-1, is GAGVSQTPSNKVTEKGKYVELRCDPISGHTALYWYRQSLGQGPEFLIYFQGTGAADDSGLPNDRFFAVRPEGSVSTLKIQRTERGDSAVYLCASSFGPDRANEQFFGPGTRLTVL.

J is TRBJ1-1 and V is TRBV5-1; the D is unclear. Trimming shortened V by 3 bases and J by 4 bases, and 13 bases separated the two germline ends. The CDR3 loop spans 14 amino acids. Germline V lookup: CDR1 SGHRS, CDR2 YFSETQ. CDR3 region: CASSSTIGLTEAFF. The CDR3, as DNA: TGCGCCAGCAGCTCGACAATAGGACTCACTGAAGCTTTCTTT.

The chain recombines TRBV18 with TRBJ2-1; a possible D gene is TRBD2 (6 bases). V was pared by 3 bases and J by 9 bases, with 15 bases between. Germline V lookup: CDR1 KGHSH, CDR2 LQKENI. The CDR3 runs to 14 residues. The CDR3 DNA follows: TGTGCCAGCTCACCCACGGCGACTAGTTCTGAGCAGTTCTTC. Protein: CASSPTATSSEQFF. The variable domain in full, completed from reference TRBV18 and TRBJ2-1, reads NAGVMQNPRHLVRRRGQEARLRCSPMKGHSHVYWYRQLPEEGLKFMVYLQKENIIDESGMPKERFSAEFPKEGPSILRIQQVVRGDSAAYFCASSPTATSSEQFFGPGTRLTVL.

This chain uses TRBV12-3 or TRBV12-4 with TRBJ1-2; a possible D gene is TRBD1 (5 bases). The CDR3 spans 13 residues. Trimming left V 1 base short and J 8 bases short, with 11 bases between. CDR3 sequence (DNA): TGTGCCAGCAGTTTAGGCCAGCGGGGGGGCTACACCTTC. Translated: CASSLGQRGGYTF.

The chain is built from TRBV5-1 and TRBJ2-5; 7 bases line up with TRBD2. Trimming took 1 base from V and 5 from J; bases not matched to a gene: 5. The V gene's germline CDR1 is SGHRS and CDR2 YFSETQ. The CDR3 loop spans 14 amino acids. CDR3 loop: CASSLRRGGETQYF. CDR3 nucleotides: TGCGCCAGCAGCTTGCGGCGGGGAGGGGAGACCCAGTACTTC.